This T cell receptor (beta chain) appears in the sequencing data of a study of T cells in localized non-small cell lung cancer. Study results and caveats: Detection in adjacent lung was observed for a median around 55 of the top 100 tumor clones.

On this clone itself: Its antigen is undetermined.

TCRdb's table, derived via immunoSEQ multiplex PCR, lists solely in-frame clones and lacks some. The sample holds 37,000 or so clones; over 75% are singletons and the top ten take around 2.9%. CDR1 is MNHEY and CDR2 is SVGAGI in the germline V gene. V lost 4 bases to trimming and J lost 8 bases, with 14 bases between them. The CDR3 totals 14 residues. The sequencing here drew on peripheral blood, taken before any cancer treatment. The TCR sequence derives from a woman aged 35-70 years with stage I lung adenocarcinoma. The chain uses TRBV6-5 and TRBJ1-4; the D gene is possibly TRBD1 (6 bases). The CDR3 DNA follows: TGTGCCAGCAGTTGGGGGGCGCAGGTGGAAAAACTGTTTTTT. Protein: CASSWGAQVEKLFF.